This T cell receptor (beta chain) is drawn from a study of cytomegalovirus exposure and HLA in healthy donors. Study context: Earlier sequencing of some 180 million T cells yielded around 100 million unique TCR beta sequences.

Findings and limits, study-wide: Among TCR beta chains, those listed as cytomegalovirus-associated numbered over 150. In vitro checks showed that a few CMV-associated chains really do target CMV antigens.

This PCR relied on a set of 60 Vbeta primers and 13 Jbeta primers. As processed by the authors: Unique TCR beta chains numbered about 72 million in a later analysis, with around 12 million shared. Sequenced by immunoSEQ multiplex PCR; TCRdb stores in-frame clones only, minus some. The V and J calls and clone size come from that table; D and trimming were worked out from the DNA. The sample lists roughly 160,000 clones, 70% to 80% occurring once. On this clone itself: What it binds is unknown.

The receptor was derived from a man aged 30 to 45 in good health and CMV-seronegative. The material sequenced was PBMCs.

As DNA, the CDR3 is TGTGCCAGCAGCTCGGATGGGGCGCGCACAGATACGCAGTATTTT. The encoded protein is CASSSDGARTDTQYF. The chain recombines TRBV11-2 with TRBJ2-3; possible D gene TRBD1, 5 bases. The V end was cut by 4 bases, the J end by 1 base, with 12 bases between. Germline-derived CDR1 and CDR2 are SGHAT and FQNNGV. The CDR3 spans 15 residues. Based on the CDR3 plus reference TRBV11-2 and TRBJ2-3, the full variable domain is EAGVAQSPRYKIIEKRQSVAFWCNPISGHATLYWYQQILGQGPKLLIQFQNNGVVDDSQLPKDRFSAERLKGVDSTLKIQPAKLEDSAVYLCASSSDGARTDTQYFGPGTRLTVL.